Following are 13 T cell receptor beta chains from one sample sequenced in a study of cytomegalovirus exposure and HLA in healthy donors. Use of 60 Vbeta and 13 Jbeta primers characterized the PCR. The table came from immunoSEQ multiplex PCR; TCRdb's copy has only in-frame clones and leaves some out. The table records 90,000 to 100,000 clones, about 81% of them present only once. Sequenced sample: PBMCs. Source of these receptors: a man aged 35-49 years in good health and CMV-seronegative.

J is TRBJ2-2 and V is TRBV27, with 9 bases aligning to TRBD1. The germline CDR1 and CDR2 sequences are MNHEY and SMNVEV (reference sequence). V was pared by 6 bases and J by 4 bases, with 3 bases of the junction left unmatched. CDR3 length equals 14 residues. For the CDR3, the DNA is TGTGCCAGCAGAGACAGGGGGTTCACCGGGGAGCTGTTTTTT. Protein product: CASRDRGFTGELFF.

The rearrangement uses TRBV6-5 and TRBJ2-7; tentative D call: TRBD2 (7 bases). Trimming took 7 bases from V and 2 from J, leaving 12 bases between them. CDR1 MNHEY and CDR2 SVGAGI come from the germline V gene. CDR3 length equals 13 residues. The CDR3 region has the DNA TGTGCCAGCACGGGGGGCAGGGCCTACGAGCAGTACTTC. As protein: CASTGGRAYEQYF.

The chain carries TRBV18 and TRBJ2-5; 13 bases are shared with TRBD2. In germline, CDR1 is KGHSH, CDR2 LQKENI. This CDR3 has 21 residues. V trimming: 1 base; J trimming: 5 bases; junction bases outside the gene matches: 19. The CDR3 loop reads CASSPRTQLGRTSGGWETQYF. The CDR3 DNA sequence: TGTGCCAGCTCACCACGGACCCAACTAGGGAGGACTAGCGGGGGCTGGGAGACCCAGTACTTC.

The chain carries TRBV27 and TRBJ2-1; the D gene is possibly TRBD2 (5 bases). The germline V gene encodes CDR1 MNHEY and CDR2 SMNVEV (reference sequence). Trimming took 1 base from V and 7 from J, leaving 14 bases between them. CDR3 length: 15 residues. As DNA, the CDR3 is TGTGCCAGCAGTTTATTTTCGGGGTCCCCTAATGAGCAGTTCTTC. Translating gives CASSLFSGSPNEQFF.

The genes are TRBV7-8 and TRBJ2-7; 10 bases are a match to TRBD1. The CDR3 covers 14 residues. The germline gives CDR1 SGHVS, CDR2 FQNEAQ. Unmatched junction bases numbered 9, after V lost 1 base and J lost 12 bases. CDR3 DNA sequence: TGTGCCAGCAGCTTAGGTCCGGGACAGGGGTCGAGGTACTTC. Translating it yields CASSLGPGQGSRYF.

This clone has only a few counts. The chain employs TRBV2 and TRBJ1-1; a weak D match, TRBD1 (6 bases). V lost 6 bases, J lost 5 bases, and 10 bases lay in between. Germline CDR1 is SNHLY and CDR2 is FYNNEI. This CDR3 has 12 residues. CDR3 sequence reads: CASRRGGTEAFF. Written as DNA, the CDR3 is TGTGCCAGCAGGAGAGGGGGAACTGAAGCTTTCTTT.

CDR3 sequence (DNA): TGCAGCGTTGAGCCGGTTCCAGGGGGCAATGAGCAGTTCTTC. This gives the protein CSVEPVPGGNEQFF. The gene calls are TRBV29-1 and TRBJ2-1; TRBD1 aligns across 7 bases. Unmatched junction bases numbered 8, after V lost 3 bases and J lost 6 bases. This CDR3 spans 14 amino acids. From germline, CDR1 is SQVTM and CDR2 ANQGSEA.

The chain couples TRBV11-2 to TRBJ2-1; a possible D gene is TRBD2 (6 bases). The CDR3 totals 13 residues. The V gene's germline CDR1 is SGHAT and CDR2 FQNNGV. V was clipped by 5 bases and J by 7 bases, with 12 bases between them. In DNA, the CDR3 is TGTGCCAGCAGCCCCTACGGGGGAAATGAGCAGTTCTTC. It encodes CASSPYGGNEQFF.

The chain couples TRBV5-1 to TRBJ2-1; D is perhaps TRBD2 (7 bases). The CDR3 runs 16 residues. V gave up 0 bases and J gave up 5 bases, with 15 bases separating them. Germline CDR1 reads SGHRS; CDR2 reads YFSETQ. CDR3: CASSLVLGGGNNEQFF. The CDR3 nucleotides read TGCGCCAGCAGCTTGGTACTAGGGGGGGGGAACAATGAGCAGTTCTTC.

This clone was found once. The V and J genes are TRBV19 and TRBJ1-5; 9 bases match TRBD1. The CDR3 extends over 15 amino acids. V shed 7 bases and J 5 bases; nucleotides not matched to a gene: 9. Germline loops: CDR1 LNHDA, CDR2 SQIVND (reference sequence). This chain's CDR3 is CASISQGARDQPQHF. The CDR3 DNA is TGTGCCAGTATCTCACAGGGGGCGAGAGATCAGCCCCAGCATTTT.

This sequence joins TRBV5-6 and TRBJ1-1; possible D gene TRBD1, 6 bases. With 1 base removed from V and 3 bases from J, the gap between germline ends came to 19 bases. CDR1 is SGHDT and CDR2 is YYEEEE in the germline V gene. The CDR3 has 17 amino acids. CDR3 sequence: CASSLFAGARGDTEAFF. DNA for the CDR3: TGTGCCAGCAGCTTGTTTGCGGGGGCGCGGGGGGACACTGAAGCTTTCTTT.

The V and J genes are TRBV2 and TRBJ1-4, with D uncertain. CDR1 is SNHLY and CDR2 is FYNNEI in the germline V gene. The length of the CDR3 is 16 residues. Trimming pared 0 bases from V and 0 bases from J, leaving 8 bases between. In nucleotides, the CDR3 is TGTGCCAGCAGTGAAGCCTTGACAACAACTAATGAAAAACTGTTTTTT. Translated, it gives CASSEALTTTNEKLFF.

This chain links TRBV7-9 with TRBJ2-5; a weak D match, TRBD2 (5 bases). V lost 6 bases, J lost 2 bases, and 10 bases lay in between. The CDR3 has 13 residues. Germline CDR1 reads SEHNR; CDR2 reads FQNEAQ (reference sequence). In DNA, the CDR3 is TGTGCCAGCAGAATTCCGGGGCAAGAGACCCAGTACTTC. Protein sequence: CASRIPGQETQYF.